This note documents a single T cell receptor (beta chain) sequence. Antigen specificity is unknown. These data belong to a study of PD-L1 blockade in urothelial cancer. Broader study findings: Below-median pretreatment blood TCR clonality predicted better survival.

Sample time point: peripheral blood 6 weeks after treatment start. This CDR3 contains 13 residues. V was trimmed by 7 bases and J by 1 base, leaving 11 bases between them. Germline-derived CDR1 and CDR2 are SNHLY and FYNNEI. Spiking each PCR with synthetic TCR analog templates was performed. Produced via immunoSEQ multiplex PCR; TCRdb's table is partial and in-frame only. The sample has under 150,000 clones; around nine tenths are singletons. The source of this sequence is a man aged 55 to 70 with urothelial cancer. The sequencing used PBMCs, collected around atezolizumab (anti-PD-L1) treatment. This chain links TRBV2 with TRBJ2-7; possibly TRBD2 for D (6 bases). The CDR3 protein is CASTSRGSYEQYF. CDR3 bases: TGTGCCAGCACCTCCCGGGGGTCCTACGAGCAGTACTTC.